These 21 T cell receptor beta chains were sequenced from one sample in a study of T cell responses to AZD1222 COVID-19 vaccine. Clones were sequenced by immunoSEQ multiplex PCR, and TCRdb holds only the in-frame ones, with some missing. The profile covers some 150,000 clones, with 85% to 95% appearing a single time and approximately 0.9% taken by the ten largest. Sequences were derived from peripheral blood, sampled on day 0 of MenACWY control vaccination. The receptors stem from an adult in good health.

CDR3 nucleotides: TGTGCCAGCATGGTGCGGGAGGGGAGGACCGGGGAGCTGTTTTTT. Translating gives CASMVREGRTGELFF. This rearrangement joins TRBV28 to TRBJ2-2; 9 positions match TRBD2. With V trimmed by 7 bases and J by 5 bases, 8 bases remained unmatched. The CDR3 has 15 amino acids. The V gene's germline CDR1 is MDHEN and CDR2 SYDVKM. The full variable domain, with the rest looked up from reference TRBV28 and TRBJ2-2, is DVKVTQSSRYLVKRTGEKVFLECVQDMDHENMFWYRQDPGLGLRLIYFSYDVKMKEKGDIPEGYSVSREKKERFSLILESASTNQTSMYLCASMVREGRTGELFFGEGSRLTVL.

The V gene is TRBV9, the J gene TRBJ2-7; either TRBD1 or TRBD2 may fit D (5 bases each). Deletions cut 1 base from V and 6 bases from J, with 14 bases between. Germline values: CDR1 SGDLS, CDR2 YYNGEE. This CDR3 contains 14 residues. The CDR3 DNA is TGTGCCAGCAGCGTAAGGGCCATGAGGGGCGAGCAGTACTTC. Amino acids: CASSVRAMRGEQYF.

This clone appeared once. The chain couples TRBV4-2 to TRBJ2-3; TRBD1 is a possible D gene (5 bases). The V gene lost 0 bases and the J gene lost 5 bases, with 12 bases spanning the gap. CDR1 is LGHNA and CDR2 is YNFKEQ in the germline V gene. The CDR3 sequence is 15 residues long. The CDR3 sequence: CASSQDWQGRDTQYF. CDR3 bases: TGTGCCAGCAGCCAAGATTGGCAGGGCAGAGATACGCAGTATTTT.

The V call is TRBV12-3 or TRBV12-4, the J call TRBJ1-1; no reliable D call. This CDR3 comprises 12 residues. Trimming took 5 bases from V and 5 from J, leaving 9 bases between them. The CDR3, as DNA: TGTGCCAGCAGTCCGCCGTGGACTGAAGCTTTCTTT. This translates into CASSPPWTEAFF.

The chain joins TRBV5-8 to TRBJ2-7; D perhaps matches TRBD2 (5 bases). Looked up from germline, CDR1 is SGHTS and CDR2 is YDEGEE. Trimming left V 5 bases short and J 6 bases short, with 15 bases between. The CDR3 totals 13 residues. This CDR3 reads CASRVGGSGEQYF. In DNA, the CDR3 is TGTGCCAGCAGGGTGGGTGGAAGCGGCGAGCAGTACTTC.

The chain couples TRBV5-1 to TRBJ2-4, with D maybe TRBD2 (5 bases). The germline gives CDR1 SGHRS, CDR2 YFSETQ. This CDR3 region has 17 residues. The V and J ends lost 4 bases and 1 base respectively, with 18 bases between them. This CDR3 reads CASSPEWGEAAKNIQYF. In nucleotides, the CDR3 is TGCGCCAGCAGCCCGGAGTGGGGAGAGGCGGCCAAAAACATTCAGTACTTC.

The chain has TRBV7-3 and TRBJ1-6; 7 nucleotides line up with TRBD1. Germline CDR1 reads SGHTA; CDR2 reads FQGTGA. The length of the CDR3 is 12 residues. V lost 5 bases to trimming and J lost 8 bases; unmatched junction nucleotides: 0. The CDR3 reads CASSTGDSPLHF. The CDR3 DNA follows: TGTGCCAGCAGCACAGGGGATTCACCCCTCCACTTT. Full variable domain (outside the CDR3, taken from reference TRBV7-3 and TRBJ1-6): GAGVSQTPSNKVTEKGKYVELRCDPISGHTALYWYRQSLGQGPEFLIYFQGTGAADDSGLPNDRFFAVRPEGSVSTLKIQRTERGDSAVYLCASSTGDSPLHFGNGTRLTVT.

V gene TRBV11-2 combines with J gene TRBJ1-1, with a possible D match to TRBD1 (5 bases). V was shortened by 4 bases and J by 3 bases, with 12 bases between the two germline ends. Germline V gene data show CDR1 as SGHAT and CDR2 as FQNNGV. CDR3 length equals 14 residues. CDR3 coding DNA: TGTGCCAGCAGCTCGAGGGGAGCGGACACTGAAGCTTTCTTT. Protein: CASSSRGADTEAFF. Full variable domain (rest looked up from reference TRBV11-2 and TRBJ1-1): EAGVAQSPRYKIIEKRQSVAFWCNPISGHATLYWYQQILGQGPKLLIQFQNNGVVDDSQLPKDRFSAERLKGVDSTLKIQPAKLEDSAVYLCASSSRGADTEAFFGQGTRLTVV.

The V and J genes are TRBV6-5 and TRBJ1-1; the D gene is possibly TRBD1 (6 bases). Per germline, CDR1 MNHEY and CDR2 SVGAGI. Between the trimmed V and J ends, which lost 0 bases and 3 bases, there was a span of 11 bases. This CDR3 comprises 15 residues. CDR3 protein: CASSYSDRLHTEAFF. Here the CDR3 DNA reads TGTGCCAGCAGTTACTCCGACAGGCTCCACACTGAAGCTTTCTTT.

V is TRBV5-1 and J is TRBJ1-1; a weak D match, TRBD1 (5 bases). The germline V and J ends were trimmed by 1 base and 5 bases, with 15 bases remaining between them. CDR1 is SGHRS and CDR2 is YFSETQ in the germline V gene. This CDR3 region has 15 residues. The CDR3: CASSLFSDGGTEAFF. The CDR3 DNA reads TGCGCCAGCAGCTTGTTCTCGGATGGGGGGACTGAAGCTTTCTTT. The complete variable domain, with remaining parts taken from reference TRBV5-1 and TRBJ1-1, reads KAGVTQTPRYLIKTRGQQVTLSCSPISGHRSVSWYQQTPGQGLQFLFEYFSETQRNKGNFPGRFSGRQFSNSRSEMNVSTLELGDSALYLCASSLFSDGGTEAFFGQGTRLTVV.

The chain recombines TRBV6-5 with TRBJ1-1, with 7 nucleotides matching TRBD1. Germline CDR1 MNHEY, CDR2 SVGAGI. This CDR3 is 12 amino acids long. The V and J ends lost 5 bases and 4 bases, in that order; junction bases with no gene match: 1. Here the CDR3 DNA reads TGTGCCAGCAGTAGGGACAGCACTGAAGCTTTCTTT. It encodes CASSRDSTEAFF.

J is TRBJ2-7 and V is TRBV6-2 or TRBV6-3; 11 positions match TRBD1. The CDR3 spans 16 residues. Germline-derived CDR1 and CDR2 are MNHEY and SVGEGT. Trimming removed 0 bases from V and 5 bases from J; junction bases left unmatched: 6. The CDR3 nucleotides are TGTGCCAGCAGTTACTCTTTGGGACAGGGGGGCAACGAGCAGTACTTC. Translating it yields CASSYSLGQGGNEQYF.

This clone was detected once. V is TRBV28 and J is TRBJ2-5; no definite D call. There are 11 residues in the CDR3. V lost 7 bases and J 4 bases, leaving 7 bases between the germline ends. CDR1 MDHEN and CDR2 SYDVKM come from the germline V gene. CDR3 residues: CASNYLETQYF. The CDR3 DNA reads TGTGCCAGCAACTATCTAGAGACCCAGTACTTC.

The chain links TRBV10-3 to TRBJ1-5; tentatively, D is TRBD1 (5 bases). This CDR3 contains 14 residues. Germline V CDR1 and CDR2: ENHRY, SYGVKD. Trimming removed 0 bases at V and 5 bases at J, with 8 bases between. For the CDR3, the DNA is TGTGCCATCAGTGAGTCCCGAGGGGATCAGCCCCAGCATTTT. The encoded protein is CAISESRGDQPQHF.

The V and J genes are TRBV19 and TRBJ2-2, with D possibly being TRBD2 (5 bases). In germline, CDR1 is LNHDA, CDR2 SQIVND (reference sequence). CDR3 length equals 12 residues. Trimming took 5 bases from V and 6 from J, leaving 7 bases between them. In DNA form, the CDR3 reads TGTGCCAGTAGTGAGGGATCCGGGGAGCTGTTTTTT. Its protein is CASSEGSGELFF.

The rearrangement links TRBV5-1 to TRBJ2-3, with 12 bases matching TRBD2. This CDR3 spans 17 amino acids. Trimming at V came to 0 bases and at J to 6 bases, leaving 8 bases not matched to a gene. Looked up from germline, CDR1 is SGHRS and CDR2 is YFSETQ. DNA of the CDR3: TGCGCCAGCAGCTTGGAACTAGCGGGAGGTAGTCCGGATACGCAGTATTTT. It encodes CASSLELAGGSPDTQYF. Full variable domain (missing parts from reference TRBV5-1 and TRBJ2-3): KAGVTQTPRYLIKTRGQQVTLSCSPISGHRSVSWYQQTPGQGLQFLFEYFSETQRNKGNFPGRFSGRQFSNSRSEMNVSTLELGDSALYLCASSLELAGGSPDTQYFGPGTRLTVL.

The chain links TRBV5-1 to TRBJ2-7; D perhaps matches TRBD2 (6 bases). There are 14 residues in the CDR3. Germline loops: CDR1 SGHRS, CDR2 YFSETQ. Trimming left V 3 bases short and J 3 bases short, with 13 bases between. The chain's CDR3 is CASSWRDNSYEQYF. CDR3 bases: TGCGCCAGCAGCTGGCGGGATAACAGCTACGAGCAGTACTTC.

J is TRBJ2-6 and V is TRBV6-2 or TRBV6-3; D is perhaps TRBD1 or TRBD2 (5 bases each). V lost 4 bases, J lost 3 bases, and 10 bases lay in between. This CDR3 is built from 15 residues. CDR1 MNHEY and CDR2 SVGEGT come from the germline V gene. In DNA form, the CDR3 reads TGTGCCAGCAGTTTCGGGGACGGTGGGGCCAACGTCCTGACTTTC. It translates to CASSFGDGGANVLTF.

The V gene is TRBV21-1, the J gene TRBJ1-1. TRBV21-1 has pseudogene status. The CDR3 covers 14 residues. The DNA for the CDR3 is TGTGCCAGCAGCCGGTTGAGCGGGAACACTGAAGCTTTCTTT. Translation gives CASSRLSGNTEAFF.

This clone was recorded a few times. The CDR3 DNA sequence: TGTGCCAGCAGCTTGCCGGGACTCCCCTACAATGAGCAGTTCTTC. The encoded protein is CASSLPGLPYNEQFF. The chain has TRBV5-4 and TRBJ2-1; weak D call: TRBD2 (6 bases). Germline CDR1 reads SGHNT; CDR2 reads YYREEE (reference sequence). Deletions cut 1 base from V and 2 bases from J, with 10 bases between. The CDR3 is 15 residues long. Combining the CDR3 with reference TRBV5-4 and TRBJ2-1 gives the whole variable domain ETGVTQSPTHLIKTRGQQVTLRCSSQSGHNTVSWYQQALGQGPQFIFQYYREEENGRGNFPPRFSGLQFPNYSSELNVNALELDDSALYLCASSLPGLPYNEQFFGPGTRLTVL.

J is TRBJ2-1 and V is TRBV2; the D is unclear. Germline V lookup: CDR1 SNHLY, CDR2 FYNNEI. The CDR3 runs 12 residues. The V end lost 3 bases, the J end lost 7 bases, and 7 bases lay between the germline ends. The CDR3 nucleotides read TGTGCCAGCAGTGACCCGTTGAATGAGCAGTTCTTC. Its translation is CASSDPLNEQFF.